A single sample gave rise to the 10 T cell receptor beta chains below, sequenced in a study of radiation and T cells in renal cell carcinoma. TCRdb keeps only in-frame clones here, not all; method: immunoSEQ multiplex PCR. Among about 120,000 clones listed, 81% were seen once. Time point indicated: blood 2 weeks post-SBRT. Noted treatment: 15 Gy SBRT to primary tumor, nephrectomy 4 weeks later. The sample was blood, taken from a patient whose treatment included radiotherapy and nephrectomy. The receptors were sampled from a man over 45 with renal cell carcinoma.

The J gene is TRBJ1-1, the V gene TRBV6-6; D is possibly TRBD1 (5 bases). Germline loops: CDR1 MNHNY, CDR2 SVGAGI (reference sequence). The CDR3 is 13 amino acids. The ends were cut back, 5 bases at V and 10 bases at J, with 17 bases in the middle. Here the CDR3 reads CASSKTGPGPAFF. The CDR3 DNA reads TGTGCCAGCAGTAAAACAGGACCCGGGCCAGCTTTCTTT.

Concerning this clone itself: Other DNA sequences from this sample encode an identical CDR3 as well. The CDR3 protein is CASSIVGLAGELFF. In DNA form, the CDR3 reads TGTGCCAGTAGTATAGTGGGGCTAGCCGGGGAGCTGTTTTTT. The chain links TRBV19 to TRBJ2-2; a weak D match, TRBD1 (5 bases). Trimming shortened V by 1 base and J by 6 bases, and 9 bases separated the two germline ends. The CDR3 is 14 amino acids. Looked up from germline, CDR1 is LNHDA and CDR2 is SQIVND (reference sequence).

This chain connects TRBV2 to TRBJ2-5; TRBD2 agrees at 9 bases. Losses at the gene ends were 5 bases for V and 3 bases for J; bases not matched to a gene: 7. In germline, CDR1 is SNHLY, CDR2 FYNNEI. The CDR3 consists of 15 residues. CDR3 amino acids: CASSPGLADKETQYF. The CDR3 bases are TGTGCCAGCAGTCCGGGACTAGCTGACAAAGAGACCCAGTACTTC.

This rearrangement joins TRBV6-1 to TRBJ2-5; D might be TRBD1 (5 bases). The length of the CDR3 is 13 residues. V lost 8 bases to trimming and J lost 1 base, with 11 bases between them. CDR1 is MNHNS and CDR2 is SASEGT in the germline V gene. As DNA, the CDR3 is TGTGCCAGCGCCGACAGAGCCCAAGAGACCCAGTACTTC. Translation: CASADRAQETQYF.

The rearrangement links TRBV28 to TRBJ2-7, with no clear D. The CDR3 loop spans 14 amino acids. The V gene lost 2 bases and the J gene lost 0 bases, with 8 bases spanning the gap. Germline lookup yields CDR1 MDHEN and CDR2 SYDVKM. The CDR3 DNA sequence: TGTGCCAGCAGTTTACCCGGCAGCTCCTACGAGCAGTACTTC. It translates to CASSLPGSSYEQYF.

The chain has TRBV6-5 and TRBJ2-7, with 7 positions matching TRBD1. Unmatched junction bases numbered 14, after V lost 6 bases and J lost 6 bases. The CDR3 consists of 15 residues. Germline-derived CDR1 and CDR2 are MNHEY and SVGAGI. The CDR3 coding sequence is TGTGCCAGCAGCGGGACAGCTACGCTAGTAGCCGAGCAGTACTTC. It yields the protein CASSGTATLVAEQYF.

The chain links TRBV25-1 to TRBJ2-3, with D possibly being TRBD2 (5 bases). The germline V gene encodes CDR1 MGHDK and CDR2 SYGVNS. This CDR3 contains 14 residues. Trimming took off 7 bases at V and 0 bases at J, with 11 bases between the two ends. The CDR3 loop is CASISSGSTDTQYF. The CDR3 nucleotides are TGTGCCAGCATATCAAGCGGAAGCACAGATACGCAGTATTTT.

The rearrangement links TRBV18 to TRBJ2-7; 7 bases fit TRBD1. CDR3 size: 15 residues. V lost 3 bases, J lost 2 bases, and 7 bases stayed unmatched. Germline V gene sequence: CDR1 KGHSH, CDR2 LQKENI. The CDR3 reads CASSPGPGQPYEQYF. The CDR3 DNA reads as TGTGCCAGCTCACCTGGTCCGGGACAGCCCTACGAGCAGTACTTC.

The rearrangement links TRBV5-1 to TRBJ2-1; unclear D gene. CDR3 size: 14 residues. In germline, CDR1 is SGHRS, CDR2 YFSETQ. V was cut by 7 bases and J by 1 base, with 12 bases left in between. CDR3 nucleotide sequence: TGCGCCAGCGCCCGCGATTGGTCCTACAATGAGCAGTTCTTC. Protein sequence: CASARDWSYNEQFF.

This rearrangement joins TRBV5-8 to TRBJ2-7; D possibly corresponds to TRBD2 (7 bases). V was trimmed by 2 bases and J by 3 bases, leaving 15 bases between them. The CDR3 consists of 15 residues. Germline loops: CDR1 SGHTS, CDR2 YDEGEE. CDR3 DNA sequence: TGTGCCAGCAGCTTCCTCCGCGGGGGCGACTACGAGCAGTACTTC. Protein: CASSFLRGGDYEQYF.